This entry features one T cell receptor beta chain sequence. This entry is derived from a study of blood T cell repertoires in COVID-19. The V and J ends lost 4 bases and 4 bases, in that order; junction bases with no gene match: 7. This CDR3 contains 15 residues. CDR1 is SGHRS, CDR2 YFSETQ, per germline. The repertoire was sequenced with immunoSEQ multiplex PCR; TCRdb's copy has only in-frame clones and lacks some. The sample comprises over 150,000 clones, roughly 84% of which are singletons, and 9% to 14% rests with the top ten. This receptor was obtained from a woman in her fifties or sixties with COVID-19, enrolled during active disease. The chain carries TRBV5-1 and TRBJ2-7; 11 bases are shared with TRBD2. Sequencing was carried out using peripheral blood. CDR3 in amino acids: CASSPGTSGTYEQYF. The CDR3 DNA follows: TGCGCCAGCAGCCCCGGGACTAGCGGAACTTACGAGCAGTACTTC.